This T cell receptor beta chain was identified in a study of blood T cell repertoires in COVID-19 (dated by TCRdb to 2020 to 2021). With regard to the full study: Samples covering the acute and convalescent phases of COVID-19 were provided by collaborators in the United States, Italy and Spain. The material from the prospective study consisted of cDNA or gDNA derived from T cells, B-cell-depleted T cells, or PBMCs. Subjects who had been exposed to COVID-19, were actively infected with it, or had recovered from it provided the deeply sampled blood TCRbeta repertoires that made up the dataset. The repertoires were released in a freely available public database intended as a resource for research on the immune response to SARS-CoV-2. Samples came from the ongoing ImmuneRACE study (first 160 participants) plus 1,254 subjects from 6 global collaborators. A de-identified subject ID, COVID-19 status, age in years and sex were almost always included in the sample metadata. Where HLA class I and class II types were available, the types were taken from metadata supplied by the sample provider, not from assay-based typing. What the authors observed across the whole study: Clinical and demographic metadata were provided uncurated, with the amount varying by source and participant.

A remark on this clone: Which antigen it targets is not known. There are no base qualities to consult, and no much larger clone falls within one base.

TCRbeta CDR3 regions were amplified from genomic DNA using the immunoSEQ Assay, a bias-controlled multiplex PCR. The authors' pipeline ran thus. The number of nucleated cells in each sample was estimated by amplification of reference gene primers within the assay. Sequence reads were collapsed and filtered to measure the absolute abundance of every unique TCRbeta CDR3 rearrangement. For each sample, productive Simpson clonality was calculated as the square root of Simpson's diversity index over productive rearrangements. Sourced from immuneACCESS, this table was stored by TCRdb with only in-frame sequences that have V and J called. A share of the clones is absent; for the studies checked, an unresolved V gene accounts for under half, and the remainder has no known explanation. That table is the source of V, J and clone size, and D and trimming were worked out from the DNA. The sample has about 220,000 clones on record, roughly 85% of them singletons. The ten largest clones add up to roughly 2.6% of the sample.

The collaborating institutions used their own protocols to collect whole blood in K2EDTA tubes. Collaborator samples were shipped for TCRbeta analysis as frozen whole blood, isolated PBMCs, or DNA extracted from either sample type. The junction shows trimming of 2 bases on V and 2 bases on J, and the gene matches do not reach 3 bases of it. The CDR1 and CDR2 encoded by the germline V gene are KGHSH and LQKENI. Measured from the cysteine to the phenylalanine, the CDR3 is 14 residues long. The DNA shown is the 42-base CDR3, in frame from base 1. The receptor's source is a woman aged 40-49 years with active or convalescent COVID-19. The sequencing sample was made of peripheral blood. In this chain, TRBV18 is recombined with TRBJ2-7; 7 central nucleotides agree with TRBD1. The nucleotide sequence reads TGTGCCAGCTCACCAGGGACAGAAGCCTACGAGCAGTACTTC. It encodes CASSPGTEAYEQYF.